This T cell receptor (beta chain) was sequenced for a study of shared clonotypes between healthy human individuals. After removal of 0 bases from V and 0 bases from J, the junction contained 5 bases not matched to a gene. The CDR3 extends over 16 amino acids. Germline values: CDR1 MNHEY, CDR2 SVGAGI. Original analysis: ImmunoSEQ sequences covered only the junction and lacked quality scores; filtering therefore differed. Sequenced by immunoSEQ multiplex PCR; TCRdb stores in-frame clones only, minus some. V and J calls and clone size are copied from that table; D and trimming were computed from the DNA. The sample consists of some 2,000,000 clones, more than 90% of them appearing once.

The chain combines TRBV6-5 with TRBJ2-7, with 7 bases that match TRBD2. Material: naive CD4+ T cells sorted from blood. Subset meaning: CD45RA+ positively selected. This clonotype was sampled from a man younger than 35 in good health. CDR3 amino acids: CASSYSSAGVSYEQYF. CDR3 sequence (DNA): TGTGCCAGCAGTTACTCTTCGGCGGGAGTCTCCTACGAGCAGTACTTC.